These 24 T cell receptor beta chains share one sample of origin, sequenced in a study of blood T cells in healthy people across ages. A second PCR, run for roughly 7 to 12 cycles, used a sample-barcoded 5' primer plus a J-beta primer mix. TCRdb passed the 5' RACE reads through MiXCR, listing each CDR3 protein once. This sample has some 1,000,000 distinct CDR3 sequences, with 20% to 25% found just once. The data were also submitted as part of a second study, on T cells of mothers and their children.

Sequencing was performed on blood. These receptors all stem from a girl aged 2 to 9 in good health.

This clonotype has only a few counts. The chain is built from TRBV4-1 and TRBJ1-1; 9 nucleotides line up with TRBD1. The CDR3 length is 16 residues. Germline V gene sequence: CDR1 MGHRA, CDR2 YSYEKL. Losses at the gene ends were 1 base for V and 10 bases for J; bases not matched to a gene: 13. The CDR3 DNA sequence: TGCGCCAGCAGCCAAGGACCTCGGACAGGGGACAACTCAGCTTTCTTT. Translated: CASSQGPRTGDNSAFF.

This clonotype occurred a few times. The chain carries TRBV6-5 and TRBJ2-5; 8 bases fit TRBD1. With the DNA end fitting TRBJ2-7 better, the J assignment may be wrong. The V gene's germline CDR1 is MNHEY and CDR2 SVGAGI. The CDR3 consists of 15 residues. CDR3: CASRLQGDRSYEQYF. The CDR3 DNA reads as TGTGCCAGCAGATTACAGGGGGATCGATCCTACGAGCAGTACTTC.

The V and J genes are TRBV20-1 and TRBJ2-3; 7 bases map to TRBD1. Germline loops: CDR1 DFQATT, CDR2 SNEGSKA (reference sequence). V trimming: 3 bases; J trimming: 2 bases; junction bases outside the gene matches: 2. The CDR3 covers 13 residues. The CDR3 DNA is TGCAGTGCTAGGGGACAGCTCACAGATACGCAGTATTTT. Translated: CSARGQLTDTQYF.

This clonotype was seen only a few times. This chain connects TRBV25-1 to TRBJ1-2, with 10 nucleotides matching TRBD1. The CDR3 covers 15 residues. The J segment lost 8 bases and the V segment lost 5 bases, leaving 11 bases of the junction unmatched. Germline V gene lookup returns CDR1 MGHDK and CDR2 SYGVNS. This chain's CDR3 is CASSLPGQGLEGYTF. Written as DNA, the CDR3 is TGTGCCAGCAGTCTACCGGGACAGGGGCTTGAAGGCTACACCTTC.

This clonotype was observed a handful of times. The gene calls are TRBV4-1 and TRBJ2-6; either TRBD1 or TRBD2 may supply D (5 bases each). Per germline, CDR1 MGHRA and CDR2 YSYEKL. V was clipped by 0 bases and J by 3 bases, with 9 bases between them. This CDR3 spans 16 amino acids. The CDR3 spells CASSQDEGYGANVLTF. CDR3 nucleotide sequence: TGCGCCAGCAGCCAAGATGAGGGGTATGGGGCCAACGTCCTGACTTTC.

On this clonotype: No conserved phenylalanine or tryptophan is present at the end of the CDR3, so a read error is the likely explanation. The V call is TRBV5-6, the J call TRBJ1-2; D remains ambiguous. The CDR3 length is 13 residues. Germline V gene data show CDR1 as SGHDT and CDR2 as YYEEEE. Trimming pared 4 bases from V and 4 bases from J, leaving 11 bases between. CDR3 nucleotide sequence: TGTGCCAGCAGCCCCACAGATATCTATGGCTACACCCTC. It encodes CASSPTDIYGYTL.

This clonotype has just a few counts. The V and J genes are TRBV12-3 or TRBV12-4 and TRBJ1-1; perhaps TRBD1 as D (6 bases). The V end lost 3 bases, the J end lost 3 bases, and 11 bases lay between the germline ends. The CDR3 is 14 residues long. The CDR3 nucleotides read TGTGCCAGCAGTTTTGGGGGCATGGACACTGAAGCTTTCTTT. It translates to CASSFGGMDTEAFF.

This clonotype was picked up a small number of times. The chain joins TRBV7-9 to TRBJ2-5; D ambiguous. The V gene's germline CDR1 is SEHNR and CDR2 FQNEAQ (reference sequence). Trimming shortened V by 5 bases and J by 3 bases, and 13 bases separated the two germline ends. The CDR3 sequence is 14 residues long. This chain's CDR3 is CASSPSSHEETQYF. CDR3 nucleotides: TGTGCCAGCAGCCCTTCCTCCCATGAAGAGACCCAGTACTTC.

There are a few counts of this clonotype. V is TRBV19 and J is TRBJ1-1, with 7 bases lining up with TRBD1. CDR3 size: 15 residues. The V gene's germline CDR1 is LNHDA and CDR2 SQIVND (reference sequence). With V trimmed by 5 bases and J by 5 bases, 11 bases remained unmatched. The CDR3 DNA sequence: TGTGCCAGTAGTCCCACAGGGGCGGAAGGGACTGAAGCTTTCTTT. Translated, it gives CASSPTGAEGTEAFF.

The chain carries TRBV2 and TRBJ1-2; 8 bases are shared with TRBD1. J lost 7 bases, V lost 8 bases, and 12 bases had no gene match. CDR3 length equals 14 residues. The germline V gene has CDR1 SNHLY and CDR2 FYNNEI. The CDR3 sequence: CASFPTGQGSGYTF. The DNA of the CDR3 is TGTGCCAGCTTCCCTACTGGACAGGGAAGTGGCTACACCTTC.

At least ten counts were recorded for this clonotype. The chain is built from TRBV7-2 and TRBJ2-7; D is uncertain. This CDR3 region has 14 residues. CDR1 is SGHTA, CDR2 FQGNSA, per germline. V was clipped by 2 bases and J by 2 bases, with 10 bases between them. CDR3 coding DNA: TGTGCCAGCAGCTTAAGGAGTCCGCCCTACGAGCAGTACTTC. Translating gives CASSLRSPPYEQYF.

The V gene is TRBV7-9, the J gene TRBJ2-2; 8 bases map to TRBD1. Germline V gene lookup returns CDR1 SEHNR and CDR2 FQNEAQ (reference sequence). The length of the CDR3 is 14 residues. J was trimmed by 7 bases and V by 5 bases; bases with no gene match: 6. CDR3 bases: TGTGCCAGCAGCCCCCGACAGGGGATCGGGGAGCTGTTTTTT. It is translated as CASSPRQGIGELFF.

The rearrangement links TRBV2 to TRBJ1-2; D call uncertain. V shed 6 bases and J shed 8 bases, with 16 bases lying between them. Germline V gives CDR1 SNHLY, CDR2 FYNNEI. The CDR3 consists of 13 residues. The CDR3 DNA is TGTGCCAGCAGGGGCCCGACAAACGGGGGCTACACCTTC. Translating it yields CASRGPTNGGYTF. Based on the CDR3 plus reference TRBV2 and TRBJ1-2, the full variable domain is EPEVTQTPSHQVTQMGQEVILRCVPISNHLYFYWYRQILGQKVEFLVSFYNNEISEKSEIFDDQFSVERPDGSNFTLKIRSTKLEDSAMYFCASRGPTNGGYTFGSGTRLTVV.

The V gene is TRBV4-1, the J gene TRBJ2-3; a weak D match, TRBD2 (5 bases). V gave up 2 bases and J gave up 4 bases, with 10 bases separating them. The CDR3 loop spans 14 amino acids. Looked up from germline, CDR1 is MGHRA and CDR2 is YSYEKL. The chain's CDR3 is CASSQNSAPDTQYF. The CDR3 coding sequence is TGCGCCAGCAGCCAAAATAGCGCCCCAGATACGCAGTATTTT.

Note on this clonotype: At one of its ends the junction is not consistent with the germline gene, which may arise from a read error. The V and J genes are TRBV29-1 and TRBJ2-5, with 11 bases aligning to TRBD2. CDR1 is SQVTM and CDR2 is ANQGSEA in the germline V gene. There are 19 residues in the CDR3. CDR3 DNA sequence: TGCGGCGTTGACCTCAATCCTAGCGGGGGGCCGACTATACAAGAGACCCAGTACTTC. This sequence encodes CGVDLNPSGGPTIQETQYF.

The chain has TRBV5-1 and TRBJ2-7, with 7 bases that match TRBD2. This CDR3 is built from 16 residues. Unmatched junction bases numbered 13, after V lost 0 bases and J lost 7 bases. Germline V gives CDR1 SGHRS, CDR2 YFSETQ. The CDR3 nucleotides are TGCGCCAGCAGCTTGGGCCTAGCGGAGAGGGTGGGGGAGCAGTACTTC. Its translation is CASSLGLAERVGEQYF.

This clonotype was counted ten times or more. The genes are TRBV9 and TRBJ2-3, with a tentative D call TRBD2 (5 bases). V gave up 4 bases and J gave up 6 bases, with 12 bases separating them. Germline CDR1 SGDLS, CDR2 YYNGEE. The CDR3 sequence is 13 residues long. CDR3 bases: TGTGCCAGCAGCTCCGGACTGGATGATACGCAGTATTTT. Residues: CASSSGLDDTQYF.

A few counts support this clonotype. This chain connects TRBV28 to TRBJ2-7, with 8 bases aligning to TRBD2. This CDR3 has 15 residues. In germline, CDR1 is MDHEN, CDR2 SYDVKM. V lost 8 bases and J lost 0; bases outside the gene matches: 9. In DNA, the CDR3 is TGTGCCAGCGGCCCCCGGGAGGGCATCTCCTACGAGCAGTACTTC. Translating it yields CASGPREGISYEQYF.

This clonotype was detected only a few times. The chain combines TRBV28 with TRBJ2-1; TRBD2 matches 16 bases. Germline V lookup: CDR1 MDHEN, CDR2 SYDVKM. J was trimmed by 8 bases and V by 2 bases; bases with no gene match: 9. The CDR3 is 18 residues long. CDR3 loop: CASSLGTSGRARGDEQFF. CDR3 DNA sequence: TGTGCCAGCAGTTTAGGGACTAGCGGGAGGGCTCGGGGCGATGAGCAGTTCTTC.

This chain connects TRBV20-1 to TRBJ1-3; D perhaps matches TRBD1 (5 bases). The CDR3 runs 17 residues. Trimming cost V 1 base and J 0 bases, with 16 bases left between them. Germline V CDR1 and CDR2: DFQATT, SNEGSKA (reference sequence). This CDR3 is CSARVFRDGISGNTIYF. The DNA for the CDR3 is TGCAGTGCTAGAGTTTTCCGGGACGGAATCTCTGGAAACACCATATATTTT.

V gene TRBV12-3 or TRBV12-4 combines with J gene TRBJ2-2; possibly TRBD2 for D (5 bases). The CDR3 extends over 14 amino acids. The V end was cut by 5 bases, the J end by 3 bases, with 10 bases between. CDR3 nucleotides: TGTGCCAGCAGTAAAGGGAGCTACACCGGGGAGCTGTTTTTT. It specifies CASSKGSYTGELFF.

This clonotype has only a few counts. V is TRBV11-2 and J is TRBJ2-3, with 7 bases lining up with TRBD2. This CDR3 spans 15 amino acids. Germline-derived CDR1 and CDR2 are SGHAT and FQNNGV. V trimming: 6 bases; J trimming: 5 bases; junction bases outside the gene matches: 11. Here the CDR3 reads CASSLGGGQGDTQYF. In DNA form, the CDR3 reads TGTGCCAGCAGTTTGGGGGGGGGTCAAGGAGATACGCAGTATTTT.

This clonotype occurred a few times. This chain connects TRBV12-3 or TRBV12-4 to TRBJ2-2; TRBD2 matches 9 bases. J gave up 6 bases and V 6 bases, and 8 bases lay outside the gene matches. The CDR3 loop spans 15 amino acids. CDR3 loop: CASSLSGSLSGELFF. CDR3 sequence (DNA): TGTGCCAGCAGCCTTAGCGGGAGCTTATCCGGGGAGCTGTTTTTT.

With respect to this clonotype: Germline is not matched at one junction end, which may reflect a read error. V gene TRBV27 combines with J gene TRBJ2-5; D perhaps matches TRBD2 (7 bases). CDR3 size: 14 residues. The germline gives CDR1 MNHEY, CDR2 SMNVEV (reference sequence). CDR3: CASSRGGVSYEQNF. As DNA, the CDR3 is TGTGCCAGCTCTCGAGGGGGGGTCTCTTACGAGCAGAACTTC.